This entry describes one T cell receptor beta chain. What it binds is not known. The sample is drawn from a study of a mutant IDH1 vaccine in newly diagnosed glioma. Study-level background: Vaccination began 4-6 weeks post radiotherapy alone, or with temozolomide cycles. Study results and limitations: Pseudoprogression seemed unlinked to shifts in top peripheral T cell clonotypes.

Regarding time point: week 23, last vaccination. In the vaccine, a single dose held 300 ug of the mutant IDH1 20-mer peptide, along with topical imiquimod. New WHO grade 3 or 4 astrocytomas that were IDH1-mutant and ATRX-lost had been found in donors. Assay used: immunoSEQ multiplex PCR; TCRdb lists only in-frame clones, some missing. The table has approximately 35,000 clones, around 89% seen once. The clonotype was recovered from a man between 35 and 55 years old with glioma. The sample in question was PBMCs, obtained from a glioma patient whose treatment included an IDH1 peptide vaccine.

The CDR3 loop reads CASSYSGTSGSDTQYF. CDR3 DNA: TGTGCCAGCAGTTACTCGGGGACTAGCGGGAGTGATACGCAGTATTTT. The chain couples TRBV6-5 to TRBJ2-3, with 14 bases matching TRBD2. The ends lost 0 bases at V and 6 bases at J; junction bases unmatched: 2. In germline, CDR1 is MNHEY, CDR2 SVGAGI. The CDR3 contains 16 residues.